These 21 T cell receptor beta chains were all obtained from the same sample, sequenced in a study of cytomegalovirus exposure and HLA in healthy donors. PCR employed 60 Vbeta and 13 Jbeta primers. Sequenced by immunoSEQ multiplex PCR; TCRdb stores in-frame clones only, minus some. The sample holds some 170,000 clones; 9.5% are singletons and the top ten take 1% to 1.5%. The sample consisted of PBMCs. The source of these receptors is a woman aged 25 to 39 in good health and CMV-seropositive.

This chain joins TRBV7-2 and TRBJ2-5, with D perhaps matching TRBD2 (6 bases). The CDR3 runs to 15 residues. Germline lookup yields CDR1 SGHTA and CDR2 FQGNSA. V was clipped by 1 base and J by 1 base, with 10 bases between them. This CDR3 is CASSLVGGIQETQYF. The CDR3 coding sequence is TGTGCCAGCAGCTTAGTGGGCGGGATCCAAGAGACCCAGTACTTC.

J is TRBJ1-2 and V is TRBV9, with TRBD1 matching over 7 bases. Germline lookup yields CDR1 SGDLS and CDR2 YYNGEE. The CDR3 covers 14 residues. Trimming cost V 2 bases and J 3 bases; bases outside gene matches: 4. CDR3 sequence (DNA): TGTGCCAGCAGCGTGGGCAGGGGGTACTATGGCTACACCTTC. This codes for CASSVGRGYYGYTF.

This clone was detected only a few times. Other nucleotide sequences from this sample produce the same CDR3. The genes are TRBV27 and TRBJ2-7; D gene ambiguous. V gave up 4 bases and J gave up 4 bases, with 5 bases separating them. Germline V gives CDR1 MNHEY, CDR2 SMNVEV (reference sequence). This CDR3 region has 11 residues. The DNA for the CDR3 is TGTGCCAGCAGTTCCGGTTACGAGCAGTACTTC. Translation gives CASSSGYEQYF.

This chain links TRBV27 with TRBJ1-2, with 9 bases matching TRBD1. This CDR3 spans 12 amino acids. V shed 6 bases and J 6 bases; nucleotides not matched to a gene: 2. Germline CDR1 is MNHEY and CDR2 is SMNVEV (reference sequence). This CDR3 reads CASRTGGHGYTF. The CDR3 region has the DNA TGTGCCAGCAGAACAGGGGGCCATGGCTACACCTTC.

The chain couples TRBV19 to TRBJ2-1, with D tentatively TRBD2 (7 bases). Trimming cost V 7 bases and J 4 bases, with 20 bases left between them. CDR1 LNHDA and CDR2 SQIVND come from the germline V gene (reference sequence). CDR3 length: 16 residues. CDR3 bases: TGTGCCAGTATCTCACAGGGATTCGGGGGGTACAATGAGCAGTTCTTC. Protein product: CASISQGFGGYNEQFF.

This clone was recorded a few times. Distinct nucleotide sequences in the sample also encode this CDR3. The chain couples TRBV5-1 to TRBJ2-2; D gene ambiguous. The CDR3 length is 16 residues. The V gene's germline CDR1 is SGHRS and CDR2 YFSETQ. The V and J ends lost 2 bases and 0 bases respectively, with 11 bases between them. In nucleotides, the CDR3 is TGCGCCAGCAGCTTATCCCCCCCCTCGAACACCGGGGAGCTGTTTTTT. This translates into CASSLSPPSNTGELFF.

V and J are TRBV7-8 and TRBJ2-7; 7 bases are a match to TRBD2. V was clipped by 8 bases and J by 2 bases; unmatched bases: 6. The CDR3 runs 13 residues. Germline CDR1 is SGHVS and CDR2 is FQNEAQ. The CDR3 DNA sequence: TGTGCCAGCGGGGGAGGGAGGACCTACGAGCAGTACTTC. The encoded protein is CASGGGRTYEQYF.

Written as DNA, the CDR3 is TGCGCCAGCAGCCCAAGACAGGCGGGGGACTATGGCTACACCTTC. Residues: CASSPRQAGDYGYTF. The V and J genes are TRBV4-1 and TRBJ1-2, with D tentatively TRBD1 (6 bases). The CDR3 loop spans 15 amino acids. Germline V gene sequence: CDR1 MGHRA, CDR2 YSYEKL. The V gene lost 4 bases and the J gene lost 3 bases, with 15 bases spanning the gap.

Worth noting for this clone: The identical CDR3 is also encoded by other nucleotide sequences in the sample. V and J are TRBV6-5 and TRBJ1-4; the D gene is possibly TRBD1 (6 bases). Germline CDR1 is MNHEY and CDR2 is SVGAGI. Trimming pared 4 bases from V and 8 bases from J, leaving 14 bases between. The length of the CDR3 is 14 residues. The CDR3 sequence is CASSSTGLGEKLFF. The CDR3 DNA reads as TGTGCCAGCAGTTCGACAGGACTTGGAGAAAAACTGTTTTTT.

In this sample, this clone turned up a few times. CDR3 nucleotide sequence: TGTGCCAGCAGTTTTCTACCGGGAAATCAAAACTATGGCTACACCTTC. Protein: CASSFLPGNQNYGYTF. The chain employs TRBV27 and TRBJ1-2; D unresolved. CDR1 and CDR2 (germline): MNHEY, SMNVEV (reference sequence). The CDR3 is made up of 16 amino acids. Trimming took off 3 bases at V and 2 bases at J, with 16 bases between the two ends.

This clone was seen only a few times. V is TRBV4-1 and J is TRBJ2-5; TRBD1 matches 7 bases. With V trimmed by 1 base and J by 5 bases, 7 bases remained unmatched. The CDR3 has 15 amino acids. The germline CDR1 and CDR2 sequences are MGHRA and YSYEKL. The CDR3 loop reads CASSQVPTGVETQYF. The CDR3 region has the DNA TGCGCCAGCAGCCAAGTCCCCACAGGGGTTGAGACCCAGTACTTC.

There are a few counts of this clone. The chain employs TRBV21-1 and TRBJ2-3; the DNA was not compared with TRBD2, the D call given in the table. TRBV21-1 is annotated as a pseudogene. There are 18 residues in the CDR3. The CDR3 DNA sequence: TGTGCCAGGCAAGTTTTCTCGGGACTAGCGGACTTCACAGATGCGCAGTATTTT. Protein: CARQVFSGLADFTDAQYF.

The rearrangement links TRBV5-1 to TRBJ1-1; unclear D gene. The CDR3 has 12 residues. The V gene's germline CDR1 is SGHRS and CDR2 YFSETQ. V gave up 0 bases and J gave up 4 bases, with 4 bases separating them. The CDR3 is CASSLGLTEAFF. The CDR3 DNA reads as TGCGCCAGCAGCTTGGGGCTCACTGAAGCTTTCTTT.

This clone was seen a few times. The chain carries TRBV7-3 and TRBJ1-2, with D perhaps TRBD1 (5 bases). The CDR3 has 11 residues. V dropped 6 bases and J dropped 5 bases, with 7 bases sitting between them. Germline CDR1 SGHTA, CDR2 FQGTGA. The chain's CDR3 is CASSAGYGYTF. The CDR3, as DNA: TGTGCCAGCAGTGCAGGGTATGGCTACACCTTC.

This clone turned up a few times. The gene calls are TRBV9 and TRBJ2-7; TRBD1 might be the D (6 bases). The CDR3 runs to 15 residues. From germline, CDR1 is SGDLS and CDR2 YYNGEE. Trimming took off 0 bases at V and 3 bases at J, with 13 bases between the two ends. The CDR3 DNA is TGTGCCAGCAGCGTAGACGGGACACCTAACTACGAGCAGTACTTC. Residues: CASSVDGTPNYEQYF.

This chain uses TRBV30 with TRBJ2-2; no definite D call. Germline V CDR1 and CDR2: GTSNPN, SVGIG (reference sequence). The CDR3 runs 15 residues. The ends were cut back, 0 bases at V and 3 bases at J, with 11 bases in the middle. DNA for the CDR3: TGTGCCTGGAGTGTATCCGAACTCCACACCGGGGAGCTGTTTTTT. It encodes CAWSVSELHTGELFF.

The chain's CDR3 is CASSTDRSEQFF. CDR3 DNA sequence: TGTGCCAGCAGCACGGACAGGAGTGAGCAGTTCTTC. V gene TRBV21-1 combines with J gene TRBJ2-1; the listed D gene, TRBD1, was not tested against the DNA. TRBV21-1 is flagged as a pseudogene. The CDR3 covers 12 residues.

This clone has just a few counts. The rearrangement joins TRBV9 to TRBJ2-2; D is possibly TRBD2 (5 bases). V was trimmed by 5 bases and J by 8 bases, leaving 10 bases between them. The CDR3 sequence is 12 residues long. In germline, CDR1 is SGDLS, CDR2 YYNGEE. The CDR3 sequence is CASSSRGGELFF. CDR3 DNA sequence: TGTGCCAGCAGTTCACGGGGAGGGGAGCTGTTTTTT.

This sequence joins TRBV6-1 and TRBJ1-2; D unclear. V lost 3 bases, J lost 0 bases, and 8 bases lay in between. Per germline, CDR1 MNHNS and CDR2 SASEGT. The CDR3 extends over 14 amino acids. The CDR3 loop reads CASSEQAPNYGYTF. Written as DNA, the CDR3 is TGTGCCAGCAGTGAGCAGGCGCCTAACTATGGCTACACCTTC.

This clone turned up a few times. The CDR3 nucleotides are TGTGCCAGCAGCCACCTAAGAAGCTATAAGGGGCGAGGCGGCACTGAAGCTTTCTTT. It yields the protein CASSHLRSYKGRGGTEAFF. The chain has TRBV14 and TRBJ1-1; D possibly corresponds to TRBD1 (5 bases). This CDR3 comprises 19 residues. The V and J ends lost 3 bases and 4 bases respectively, with 27 bases between them. Germline values: CDR1 SGHDN, CDR2 FVKESK. Filled out from reference TRBV14 and TRBJ1-1, the complete variable domain reads EAGVTQFPSHSVIEKGQTVTLRCDPISGHDNLYWYRRVMGKEIKFLLHFVKESKQDESGMPNNRFLAERTGGTYSTLKVQPAELEDSGVYFCASSHLRSYKGRGGTEAFFGQGTRLTVV.

In the case of this clone: An end of the junction differs from the germline gene, which may be a read error. The chain links TRBV7-8 to TRBJ2-7, with a weak D call TRBD1 (6 bases). The germline gives CDR1 SGHVS, CDR2 FQNEAQ. The CDR3 is 16 amino acids. The CDR3 DNA reads TGTGCCAGCAGCACCACCTCGGGACAAAGGGTCTACGAGCAGGACTTC. It translates to CASSTTSGQRVYEQDF.